These 26 T cell receptor beta chains were sequenced from one sample in a study of T-cell reconstitution after alpha-beta-depleted transplantation in children. Preparation of the TCRbeta library was carried out with unique molecular identifiers. A single record per CDR3 protein comes from TCRdb applying MiXCR to the PCR reads. The repertoire holds some 390,000 distinct CDR3 sequences, with roughly 20% as singletons. The sample was PBMCs from the stem cell graft donor, taken from the stem cell graft. The receptors come from a human donor who donated a stem cell graft to a child with acute myeloid leukemia.

The gene calls are TRBV6-1 and TRBJ1-6; no reliable D call. The germline V and J ends were trimmed by 0 bases and 10 bases, with 7 bases remaining between them. This CDR3 has 13 residues. From germline, CDR1 is MNHNS and CDR2 SASEGT. The CDR3 DNA reads as TGTGCCAGCAGTGAAGCGCTCCGATCACCCCTCCACTTT. Its protein is CASSEALRSPLHF.

This clonotype was seen ten or more times. The chain combines TRBV20-1 with TRBJ2-1; D is unclear. CDR3 length: 12 amino acids. Trimming took 4 bases from V and 9 from J, leaving 13 bases between them. The germline CDR1 and CDR2 sequences are DFQATT and SNEGSKA (reference sequence). The DNA for the CDR3 is TGCAGTGCTACCTACCGGAGCGCTGAGCAGTTCTTC. This codes for CSATYRSAEQFF.

V usage is TRBV29-1 and J usage is TRBJ2-7; D possibly corresponds to TRBD2 (6 bases). Trimming shortened V by 4 bases and J by 5 bases, and 12 bases separated the two germline ends. Germline assignment: CDR1 SQVTM and CDR2 ANQGSEA. The CDR3 sequence is 12 residues long. The CDR3 coding sequence is TGCAGCGTTGGGGACGGGAGCGACGAGCAGTACTTC. Its protein is CSVGDGSDEQYF.

CDR3 sequence (DNA): TGTGCCAGCAGCGTAGCGGGAGGGTCAGATACGCAGTATTTT. Its protein is CASSVAGGSDTQYF. V and J are TRBV28 and TRBJ2-3; the match to TRBD2 covers 11 bases. This CDR3 has 14 amino acids. Germline-derived CDR1 and CDR2 are MDHEN and SYDVKM. J gave up 4 bases and V 6 bases, and 3 bases lay outside the gene matches. Complete variable domain (other parts from reference TRBV28 and TRBJ2-3): DVKVTQSSRYLVKRTGEKVFLECVQDMDHENMFWYRQDPGLGLRLIYFSYDVKMKEKGDIPEGYSVSREKKERFSLILESASTNQTSMYLCASSVAGGSDTQYFGPGTRLTVL.

The chain is built from TRBV25-1 and TRBJ2-1; 8 bases map to TRBD2. Germline V lookup: CDR1 MGHDK, CDR2 SYGVNS. The V segment lost 3 bases and the J segment 0 bases; nucleotides outside the gene matches: 4. CDR3 length: 16 amino acids. CDR3 nucleotide sequence: TGTGCCAGCAGTGACCCGAGCGGGAGCTCCTACAATGAGCAGTTCTTC. It translates to CASSDPSGSSYNEQFF.

A few counts support this clonotype. The chain joins TRBV25-1 to TRBJ2-7, with TRBD1 identical over 10 bases. This CDR3 region has 18 residues. V was clipped by 4 bases and J by 4 bases; unmatched bases: 16. Germline lookup yields CDR1 MGHDK and CDR2 SYGVNS. CDR3 DNA: TGTGCCAGCAGTGGATCAGAGGATGGTGACAGGGGGCCGTACGAGCAGTACTTC. Translation gives CASSGSEDGDRGPYEQYF.

The gene calls are TRBV5-1 and TRBJ2-1; D uncertain. CDR3 length: 15 residues. Germline CDR1 is SGHRS and CDR2 is YFSETQ. V was trimmed by 1 base and J by 4 bases, leaving 12 bases between them. The CDR3 nucleotides read TGCGCCAGCAGCTTGATGGGAAGGTTGTACAATGAGCAGTTCTTC. This encodes CASSLMGRLYNEQFF. The full variable domain, with the rest looked up from reference TRBV5-1 and TRBJ2-1, is KAGVTQTPRYLIKTRGQQVTLSCSPISGHRSVSWYQQTPGQGLQFLFEYFSETQRNKGNFPGRFSGRQFSNSRSEMNVSTLELGDSALYLCASSLMGRLYNEQFFGPGTRLTVL.

This clonotype was seen at least ten times. The gene calls are TRBV5-1 and TRBJ2-1; 9 bases line up with TRBD2. The V and J ends lost 3 bases and 9 bases, in that order; junction bases with no gene match: 22. The CDR3 length is 19 residues. CDR1 and CDR2 (germline): SGHRS, YFSETQ. CDR3 DNA: TGCGCCAGCAGCTGGGGGAGACTAGCGGTTACCAAAAGACGGAGTGAGCAGTTCTTC. Amino acids: CASSWGRLAVTKRRSEQFF. Full variable domain (rest looked up from reference TRBV5-1 and TRBJ2-1): KAGVTQTPRYLIKTRGQQVTLSCSPISGHRSVSWYQQTPGQGLQFLFEYFSETQRNKGNFPGRFSGRQFSNSRSEMNVSTLELGDSALYLCASSWGRLAVTKRRSEQFFGPGTRLTVL.

The sample holds many counts of this clonotype. This chain connects TRBV20-1 to TRBJ2-5; 12 nucleotides match TRBD2. After removal of 2 bases from V and 5 bases from J, the junction contained 6 bases not matched to a gene. Per the germline V gene, CDR1 is DFQATT and CDR2 is SNEGSKA (reference sequence). The CDR3 consists of 15 residues. The CDR3, as DNA: TGCAGTGCTAGACCGACTAGCGGGAGTGGGGAGACCCAGTACTTC. It is translated as CSARPTSGSGETQYF.

As concerns this clonotype: A read error may produce the germline difference seen at one junction end. The chain is built from TRBV3-1 and TRBJ2-1; D uncertain. There are 11 residues in the CDR3. Germline CDR1 is LGHDT and CDR2 is YNNKEL (reference sequence). Here the CDR3 DNA reads TGCGCCAGCAGCCAAGTGGATGAGCAGTTCTTC. As protein: CASSQVDEQFF.

This clonotype was detected a few times. This sequence joins TRBV29-1 and TRBJ2-1; 7 bases align to TRBD2. CDR3 size: 16 residues. The J segment lost 9 bases and the V segment lost 3 bases, leaving 17 bases of the junction unmatched. CDR1 is SQVTM, CDR2 ANQGSEA, per germline. CDR3 coding DNA: TGCAGCGTTGATGAGTTCTTACTAGCGACTAGCCCTGAGCAGTTCTTC. Translating gives CSVDEFLLATSPEQFF.

This clonotype has only a few counts. The V and J genes are TRBV7-2 and TRBJ2-1; 12 nucleotides match TRBD2. V shed 4 bases, J shed 8 bases, and the junction held 6 bases outside the gene matches. This CDR3 is built from 15 residues. The germline gives CDR1 SGHTA, CDR2 FQGNSA. CDR3 residues: CASSWGLAGPDEQFF. Written as DNA, the CDR3 is TGTGCCAGCAGCTGGGGACTAGCGGGCCCCGATGAGCAGTTCTTC.

This clonotype was picked up a small number of times. The V gene is TRBV12-3 or TRBV12-4, the J gene TRBJ2-4; 8 bases agree with TRBD1. CDR3 length equals 16 residues. The J segment lost 6 bases and the V segment lost 1 base, leaving 8 bases of the junction unmatched. In nucleotides, the CDR3 is TGTGCCAGCAGTTTAGGCCGACAGGGGAACGGAAACATTCAGTACTTC. Amino acid sequence: CASSLGRQGNGNIQYF.

This clonotype was recorded at least ten times. The chain employs TRBV20-1 and TRBJ2-3; D may be TRBD2 (6 bases). CDR3 length equals 15 residues. Trimming pared 0 bases from V and 5 bases from J, leaving 15 bases between. Germline V gives CDR1 DFQATT, CDR2 SNEGSKA (reference sequence). As DNA, the CDR3 is TGCAGTGCTAGAGATGTCGCGGGACGAGTAGATACGCAGTATTTT. It codes for CSARDVAGRVDTQYF.

The chain recombines TRBV5-1 with TRBJ2-3, with 8 bases identical to TRBD2. J lost 2 bases, V lost 0 bases, and 8 bases had no gene match. The CDR3 length is 17 residues. Per germline, CDR1 SGHRS and CDR2 YFSETQ. CDR3 region: CASSLGVAGGNTDTQYF. The CDR3 coding sequence is TGCGCCAGCAGCTTGGGAGTTGCGGGAGGAAACACAGATACGCAGTATTTT.

This clonotype appeared many times. The chain couples TRBV5-6 to TRBJ2-1, with D uncertain. Germline V lookup: CDR1 SGHDT, CDR2 YYEEEE. The CDR3 contains 12 residues. V lost 4 bases and J lost 8, with 10 bases in between. The CDR3 spells CASSRPLDEQFF. DNA for the CDR3: TGTGCCAGCAGCCGACCATTGGATGAGCAGTTCTTC.

The sample holds many counts of this clonotype. The chain is built from TRBV20-1 and TRBJ2-3, with 10 bases aligning to TRBD1. After removal of 6 bases from V and 1 base from J, the junction contained 4 bases not matched to a gene. The CDR3 loop spans 14 amino acids. Per the germline V gene, CDR1 is DFQATT and CDR2 is SNEGSKA (reference sequence). This CDR3 is CSATGTGGTDTQYF. As DNA, the CDR3 is TGCAGTGCCACCGGGACAGGGGGCACAGATACGCAGTATTTT.

This rearrangement joins TRBV29-1 to TRBJ2-1; D gene ambiguous. CDR1 SQVTM and CDR2 ANQGSEA come from the germline V gene. The V gene lost 3 bases and the J gene lost 6 bases, with 6 bases spanning the gap. This CDR3 spans 11 amino acids. The CDR3 coding sequence is TGCAGCGTTGACTCTCCCAATGAGCAGTTCTTC. Residues: CSVDSPNEQFF.

The chain carries TRBV21-1 and TRBJ2-7. TRBV21-1 is tagged as a pseudogene. The CDR3 loop spans 14 amino acids. CDR3 protein: CASSKGLLPYEQYF. In DNA, the CDR3 is TGTGCCAGCAGCAAGGGTCTACTCCCCTACGAGCAGTACTTC.

The rearrangement joins TRBV12-3 or TRBV12-4 to TRBJ2-5; no clear D gene. The CDR3 contains 13 residues. Trimming removed 7 bases from V and 3 bases from J, with 12 bases in between. CDR3 sequence (DNA): TGTGCCAGCAAAACGACGGTCGAAGAGACCCAGTACTTC. It encodes CASKTTVEETQYF.

V is TRBV7-9 and J is TRBJ2-7, with D perhaps matching TRBD1 or TRBD2 (6 bases each). The CDR3 sequence is 16 residues long. The ends were cut back, 7 bases at V and 2 bases at J, with 21 bases in the middle. Germline CDR1 SEHNR, CDR2 FQNEAQ (reference sequence). Written as DNA, the CDR3 is TGTGCCAGCACCACCAAACAGGGACGGGAGACCTACGAGCAGTACTTC. Encoded protein: CASTTKQGRETYEQYF.

This clonotype was seen ten or more times. This chain joins TRBV6-1 and TRBJ2-7, with 10 bases aligning to TRBD1. The CDR3 runs 16 residues. The germline gives CDR1 MNHNS, CDR2 SASEGT. The ends lost 6 bases at V and 4 bases at J; junction bases unmatched: 12. The CDR3: CASREWGQGFVYEQYF. The CDR3 bases are TGTGCCAGCAGGGAGTGGGGACAGGGGTTTGTGTACGAGCAGTACTTC.

This clonotype has a count of ten or more. The chain joins TRBV24-1 to TRBJ2-1; maybe TRBD1 (6 bases). CDR3 length: 14 amino acids. Germline V gene sequence: CDR1 KGHDR, CDR2 SFDVKD. With 6 bases removed from V and 10 bases from J, the gap between germline ends came to 18 bases. The CDR3 protein is CATSNGLGGYEQFF. CDR3 in DNA: TGTGCCACCAGTAACGGTCTAGGGGGTTACGAGCAGTTCTTC.

The table lists this clonotype with many counts. The V and J genes are TRBV7-8 and TRBJ2-1; D remains unclear. V lost 0 bases and J lost 9, with 18 bases in between. CDR1 and CDR2 (germline): SGHVS, FQNEAQ. The CDR3 length is 16 residues. The chain's CDR3 is CASSLASSEVRVEQFF. The CDR3 DNA follows: TGTGCCAGCAGCTTAGCGTCTAGTGAGGTTAGGGTTGAGCAGTTCTTC. The full variable domain, its missing parts supplied by reference TRBV7-8 and TRBJ2-1, is GAGVSQSPRYKVAKRGQDVALRCDPISGHVSLFWYQQALGQGPEFLTYFQNEAQLDKSGLPSDRFFAERPEGSVSTLKIQRTQQEDSAVYLCASSLASSEVRVEQFFGPGTRLTVL.

The rearrangement uses TRBV29-1 and TRBJ2-1; 12 bases fit TRBD2. Germline loops: CDR1 SQVTM, CDR2 ANQGSEA. V was clipped by 1 base and J by 2 bases; unmatched bases: 6. This CDR3 spans 17 amino acids. The chain's CDR3 is CSVEGLAGVNAYNEQFF. The CDR3 DNA reads TGCAGCGTTGAAGGACTAGCGGGAGTAAATGCCTACAATGAGCAGTTCTTC.

The chain links TRBV18 to TRBJ2-6; 7 nucleotides line up with TRBD1. Germline V gene sequence: CDR1 KGHSH, CDR2 LQKENI. V dropped 6 bases and J dropped 2; count of bases not matched to a gene: 7. CDR3 size: 16 residues. This CDR3 is CASSPRQGTGANVLTF. CDR3 bases: TGTGCCAGCTCGCCGCGACAGGGAACTGGGGCCAACGTCCTGACTTTC.